This T cell receptor beta chain was recovered during a study of T cells in Graves' hyperthyroidism and ophthalmopathy. Study outcomes and limitations: The model forecast ophthalmopathy, anticipating it by a median roughly 6 months before onset.

For this clonotype: Its antigen is unknown.

Amplified regions were TCR beta CDR3 sequences from RNA transcripts. TCR CDR3 underwent first-round RT-PCR with the HTBI primer set. MiXCR, run by TCRdb on the multiplex PCR reads, gives a single entry per CDR3 protein. Among hundreds of thousands of distinct CDR3 sequences listed, 35% to 45% were seen once. Stable hyperthyroidism: no ophthalmopathy progression over 18 months of follow-up. Each diagnosis was grounded in clinical symptoms, serum thyroxine and TRAb, thyroid ultrasound, and orbital computed tomography. The specimen was blood. The sequence was collected from a man between 18 and 35 years old with Graves' hyperthyroidism.

The CDR3 region is CASSEWGTSGGHNEQFF. CDR3 in DNA: TGTGCCAGCAGTGAATGGGGGACTAGCGGAGGGCACAATGAGCAGTTCTTC. The rearrangement joins TRBV25-1 to TRBJ2-1; 11 bases line up with TRBD2. The CDR3 consists of 17 residues. V lost 1 base to trimming and J lost 5 bases; unmatched junction nucleotides: 7. The germline CDR1 and CDR2 sequences are MGHDK and SYGVNS.